These 13 T cell receptor beta chains share one sample of origin, sequenced in a study of shared T cell receptors in the human thymus. Generated by immunoSEQ multiplex PCR, the TCRdb table keeps only in-frame clones and is missing some. The sample holds about 540,000 clones; 78% are singletons and the top ten take about 0.014%. Separately, the same data were catalogued under a study of human thymus T cells.

The specimen was thymocytes. The receptors come from a boy under three years old with a congenital heart defect.

This chain joins TRBV5-1 and TRBJ2-7, with TRBD2 identical over 11 bases. CDR1 SGHRS and CDR2 YFSETQ come from the germline V gene. The CDR3 is 15 residues long. Losses at the gene ends were 4 bases for V and 3 bases for J; bases not matched to a gene: 6. The CDR3 nucleotides are TGCGCCAGCAGCACCATTAGCGGGAGGGTCTACGAGCAGTACTTC. Translating gives CASSTISGRVYEQYF.

The chain carries TRBV11-2 and TRBJ2-7; D not certain. The CDR3 totals 10 residues. V shed 5 bases and J shed 3 bases, with 2 bases lying between them. Germline CDR1 reads SGHAT; CDR2 reads FQNNGV. CDR3 sequence reads: CASSLYEQYF. CDR3 DNA sequence: TGTGCCAGCAGCCTCTACGAGCAGTACTTC.

The chain joins TRBV27 to TRBJ2-2; 10 bases line up with TRBD2. The germline V gene encodes CDR1 MNHEY and CDR2 SMNVEV (reference sequence). Trimming cost V 8 bases and J 0 bases; bases outside gene matches: 15. The CDR3 extends over 19 amino acids. CDR3 in amino acids: CASAAPPRLAGPNTGELFF. Here the CDR3 DNA reads TGTGCCAGCGCAGCCCCACCTCGACTAGCGGGCCCGAACACCGGGGAGCTGTTTTTT.

The chain couples TRBV9 to TRBJ2-7; TRBD1 matches 10 bases. The V and J ends lost 3 bases and 8 bases, in that order; junction bases with no gene match: 11. The CDR3 loop spans 15 amino acids. The germline V gene has CDR1 SGDLS and CDR2 YYNGEE. CDR3 sequence (DNA): TGTGCCAGCAGCGCCCTGGGACAGGGGAAGGGCCAGCAGTACTTC. Residues: CASSALGQGKGQQYF.

The gene calls are TRBV18 and TRBJ1-1; 10 nucleotides align to TRBD1. The CDR3 has 14 amino acids. The V and J ends lost 2 bases and 11 bases, in that order; junction bases with no gene match: 8. Germline V gene lookup returns CDR1 KGHSH and CDR2 LQKENI. The CDR3 region has the DNA TGTGCCAGCTCACCAGCGGACAGGGGGAGGGATGCTTTCTTT. Translating it yields CASSPADRGRDAFF.

The V gene is TRBV14, the J gene TRBJ2-7, with TRBD2 matching 9 bases. Germline V CDR1 and CDR2: SGHDN, FVKESK. Trimming removed 4 bases from V and 4 bases from J; junction bases left unmatched: 11. The length of the CDR3 is 16 residues. CDR3 nucleotide sequence: TGTGCCAGCAGCCCCCGCCGAGCGGGAGGCCCATACGAGCAGTACTTC. The encoded protein is CASSPRRAGGPYEQYF.

The chain combines TRBV10-3 with TRBJ1-1, with a tentative D call TRBD1 (5 bases). CDR3 length equals 13 residues. V lost 0 bases, J lost 6 bases, and 8 bases lay in between. The germline V gene has CDR1 ENHRY and CDR2 SYGVKD. CDR3 protein: CAISESRGSEAFF. The CDR3 DNA sequence: TGTGCCATCAGTGAGTCCCGGGGGTCTGAAGCTTTCTTT.

The chain links TRBV4-3 to TRBJ2-1, with 8 bases aligning to TRBD2. In germline, CDR1 is LGHNA, CDR2 YSLEER. Losses at the gene ends were 4 bases for V and 4 bases for J; bases not matched to a gene: 9. The CDR3 has 16 residues. The CDR3 spells CASSLNRSGRYNEQFF. Here the CDR3 DNA reads TGCGCCAGCAGCCTCAATAGGAGCGGGAGATACAATGAGCAGTTCTTC.

In this sample, this clone turned up a few times. The chain employs TRBV18 and TRBJ1-2; TRBD1 matches at 9 bases. Per germline, CDR1 KGHSH and CDR2 LQKENI. V lost 3 bases and J lost 3; bases outside the gene matches: 5. The CDR3 is 15 residues long. CDR3 in DNA: TGTGCCAGCTCACCCGGGACAGGGAGGGACTATGGCTACACCTTC. Protein: CASSPGTGRDYGYTF.

The rearrangement joins TRBV5-1 to TRBJ1-2; the D gene is possibly TRBD1 (6 bases). V lost 1 base and J 7 bases, leaving 17 bases between the germline ends. CDR3 size: 15 residues. Germline V CDR1 and CDR2: SGHRS, YFSETQ. The CDR3: CASSLLLRGSSGYTF. The CDR3 DNA reads TGCGCCAGCAGCTTGCTTTTGAGGGGGTCTAGTGGCTACACCTTC. Supplemented by reference TRBV5-1 and TRBJ1-2, the full variable domain reads KAGVTQTPRYLIKTRGQQVTLSCSPISGHRSVSWYQQTPGQGLQFLFEYFSETQRNKGNFPGRFSGRQFSNSRSEMNVSTLELGDSALYLCASSLLLRGSSGYTFGSGTRLTVV.

This chain uses TRBV6-5 with TRBJ2-7, with D perhaps matching TRBD2 (6 bases). This CDR3 is built from 14 residues. V lost 6 bases and J lost 1, with 13 bases in between. CDR1 and CDR2 (germline): MNHEY, SVGAGI. The DNA for the CDR3 is TGTGCCAGCAGAACTTTTAGCGGATCCTACGAGCAGTACTTC. Translated, it gives CASRTFSGSYEQYF.

This chain links TRBV15 with TRBJ2-7; 10 bases are shared with TRBD1. V shed 1 base and J 0 bases; nucleotides not matched to a gene: 12. The CDR3 is 19 amino acids. CDR1 is LNHNV and CDR2 is YYDKDF in the germline V gene (reference sequence). The DNA for the CDR3 is TGTGCCACCAGCAGAGGGCAGCGGACAGGGGGGGAAAGCTCCTACGAGCAGTACTTC. Translated: CATSRGQRTGGESSYEQYF. The full variable domain, with the rest looked up from reference TRBV15 and TRBJ2-7, is DAMVIQNPRYQVTQFGKPVTLSCSQTLNHNVMYWYQQKSSQAPKLLFHYYDKDFNNEADTPDNFQSRRPNTSFCFLDIRSPGLGDTAMYLCATSRGQRTGGESSYEQYFGPGTRLTVT.

As regards this clone: One end of the junction fails to match germline, which may point to a read error. V is TRBV7-8 and J is TRBJ2-1, with TRBD2 matching 10 bases. The germline gives CDR1 SGHVS, CDR2 FQNEAQ. The CDR3 spans 15 residues. The CDR3 is CASSIAGGGYNEQFF. For the CDR3, the DNA is TGTGCCAGCAGCATAGCGGGAGGAGGCTACAATGAGCAGTTCTTC.